The 12 T cell receptor beta chains in this list originate from one sample, sequenced in a study of blood T cell repertoires in COVID-19. TCRdb's copy holds only in-frame clones and misses some; the assay was immunoSEQ multiplex PCR. Of 230,000 or so clones in the sample, around 82% were seen once. The sequenced material came from peripheral blood. The receptor source for this set is a man aged 50-59 years with active or convalescent COVID-19.

The V call is TRBV7-2, the J call TRBJ1-2; TRBD1 matches at 7 bases. This CDR3 spans 14 amino acids. J lost 7 bases, V lost 5 bases, and 10 bases had no gene match. Germline V gene sequence: CDR1 SGHTA, CDR2 FQGNSA. CDR3 coding DNA: TGTGCCAGCAGCCCAGGGGGGTCTTCGATTGGCTACACCTTC. Its protein product is CASSPGGSSIGYTF.

The rearrangement links TRBV30 to TRBJ1-2; D call uncertain. This CDR3 has 14 amino acids. Trimming removed 0 bases from V and 8 bases from J, with 16 bases in between. Per germline, CDR1 GTSNPN and CDR2 SVGIG (reference sequence). Written as DNA, the CDR3 is TGTGCCTGGAGTGTGGGCAGATCCTCTGGGGGCTACACCTTC. Protein product: CAWSVGRSSGGYTF.

The gene calls are TRBV10-3 and TRBJ1-2, with no clear D. The length of the CDR3 is 11 residues. Germline CDR1 reads ENHRY; CDR2 reads SYGVKD. Trimming left V 10 bases short and J 6 bases short, with 12 bases between. The CDR3 coding sequence is TGTGCCACCTATGGAGGCGATGGCTACACCTTC. Translation: CATYGGDGYTF.

V is TRBV21-1 and J is TRBJ2-5; the DNA was not compared with TRBD2, the D call given in the table. TRBV21-1 is a listed pseudogene. The CDR3 contains 16 residues. The DNA of the CDR3 is TGTGCCAGCAGCACCTCAAGCGAGGGCGCACAAGAGACCCAGTACTTC. It codes for CASSTSSEGAQETQYF.

This chain connects TRBV11-1 to TRBJ2-5; D remains ambiguous. CDR3 length: 13 residues. V lost 4 bases and J lost 5, with 11 bases in between. CDR1 and CDR2 from the germline V gene are SGHAT and FQDESV (reference sequence). CDR3 protein: CASSSRSRETQYF. The CDR3 region has the DNA TGTGCCAGCAGCTCCAGATCGAGGGAGACCCAGTACTTC. Full variable domain (rest looked up from reference TRBV11-1 and TRBJ2-5): EAEVAQSPRYKITEKSQAVAFWCDPISGHATLYWYRQILGQGPELLVQFQDESVVDDSQLPKDRFSAERLKGVDSTLKIQPAELGDSAMYLCASSSRSRETQYFGPGTRLLVL.

The chain carries TRBV4-2 and TRBJ2-1; the D gene is possibly TRBD1 (7 bases). Trimming stripped 8 bases from V and 9 bases from J, with 14 bases between. Germline CDR1 and CDR2: LGHNA and YNFKEQ. This CDR3 has 12 amino acids. The CDR3 sequence is CASGQGGIEQFF. The CDR3 DNA reads as TGTGCCAGCGGGCAGGGGGGAATTGAGCAGTTCTTC.

J is TRBJ1-4 and V is TRBV19; D gene unclear. The V gene's germline CDR1 is LNHDA and CDR2 SQIVND (reference sequence). V lost 5 bases to trimming and J lost 4 bases, with 17 bases between them. The CDR3 extends over 16 amino acids. The DNA for the CDR3 is TGTGCCAGTAGTCGCCTGGCGGGCGTAGATAATGAAAAACTGTTTTTT. This translates into CASSRLAGVDNEKLFF.

The chain has TRBV30 and TRBJ1-2; D possibly corresponds to TRBD1 (6 bases). The V end was cut by 7 bases, the J end by 6 bases, with 15 bases between. Germline assignment: CDR1 GTSNPN and CDR2 SVGIG (reference sequence). The CDR3 spans 12 residues. CDR3 sequence (DNA): TGTGCCTTACAGGGTAGGGACGATGGCTACACCTTC. Translating it yields CALQGRDDGYTF.

This clone was counted a single time. CDR3 coding DNA: TGTGCCTTGACCCGGCGGAGGGGGAACACTGAAGCTTTCTTT. Translation: CALTRRRGNTEAFF. V and J are TRBV30 and TRBJ1-1, with a weak D call TRBD1 (5 bases). V was pared by 7 bases and J by 1 base, with 16 bases between. The CDR3 has 14 amino acids. Germline CDR1 reads GTSNPN; CDR2 reads SVGIG (reference sequence).

This chain links TRBV9 with TRBJ2-1; a weak D match, TRBD2 (7 bases). Germline CDR1 is SGDLS and CDR2 is YYNGEE. The CDR3 extends over 15 amino acids. V shed 2 bases and J shed 7 bases, with 16 bases lying between them. The CDR3 nucleotides read TGTGCCAGCAGCGTCGTTGGGGGGGCGGCAAATGAGCAGTTCTTC. It yields the protein CASSVVGGAANEQFF.

This rearrangement joins TRBV7-2 to TRBJ1-5, with D unresolved. CDR1 and CDR2 (germline): SGHTA, FQGNSA. The V end lost 5 bases, the J end lost 1 base, and 12 bases lay between the germline ends. This CDR3 comprises 15 residues. The CDR3 reads CASSPERLSNQPQHF. The CDR3 bases are TGTGCCAGCAGCCCAGAGAGGCTAAGCAATCAGCCCCAGCATTTT.

This clone was counted a few times. This chain joins TRBV28 and TRBJ1-6, with TRBD1 matching over 8 bases. J lost 6 bases, V lost 6 bases, and 4 bases had no gene match. The germline CDR1 and CDR2 sequences are MDHEN and SYDVKM. There are 14 residues in the CDR3. The CDR3 loop reads CASRRQGSNSPLHF. For the CDR3, the DNA is TGTGCCAGCAGACGACAGGGGTCTAATTCACCCCTCCACTTT.